The clone carrying this TCR beta chain was observed at least ten times. The CDR3 is 10 amino acids. Germline-derived CDR1 and CDR2 are SNHLY and FYNNEI. The ends were cut back, 5 bases at V and 6 bases at J, with 2 bases in the middle. These data come from a study of blood T cell repertoires in COVID-19. About the study: Sites in the United States, Italy and Spain provided acute and convalescent COVID-19 samples.

Profiled with immunoSEQ multiplex PCR; TCRdb holds only in-frame clones, not every one. This table holds hundreds of thousands of clones, around 90% found once. All enrollees were roughly 18 to 95 years old and from around 25 US areas. The origin of this receptor is a woman aged 25 to 39 with acute COVID-19. The V and J genes are TRBV2 and TRBJ1-3; D not certain. The sequenced sample consisted of PBMCs or T cells enriched from blood (not recorded which). Here the CDR3 DNA reads TGTGCCAGCAGTCAAAACACCATATATTTT. It encodes CASSQNTIYF. Complete variable domain (other parts from reference TRBV2 and TRBJ1-3): EPEVTQTPSHQVTQMGQEVILRCVPISNHLYFYWYRQILGQKVEFLVSFYNNEISEKSEIFDDQFSVERPDGSNFTLKIRSTKLEDSAMYFCASSQNTIYFGEGSWLTVV.